This T cell receptor beta chain stems from a study of technical replicates of blood from several donors. This CDR3 is 15 amino acids long. In germline, CDR1 is MNHNS, CDR2 SASEGT. The junction had 1 base not matched to a gene; V was cut back by 6 bases and J by 1 base. Data came from immunoSEQ multiplex PCR; TCRdb stores just in-frame clones and leaves some out. The sample includes tens of thousands of clones, 80% to 95% of them seen just once. The chain links TRBV6-1 to TRBJ1-5; 12 nucleotides align to TRBD1. The sequenced material came from T cells isolated from PBMCs. This TCR was recovered from a human donor in good health. The CDR3, as DNA: TGTGCCAGCAGGGGACAGGGGGCAAGCAATCAGCCCCAGCATTTT. It specifies CASRGQGASNQPQHF.